The 18 T cell receptor beta chains listed next were all sequenced from one sample in a study of shared clonotypes between healthy human individuals. Profiled with immunoSEQ multiplex PCR; TCRdb holds only in-frame clones, not every one. The sample contains about 1.5 million clones, about 98% of which appear only once. Material: naive CD4+ T cells sorted from blood. Sample subset: CD45RA+ positively selected. The receptors were gathered from a man between 25 and 39 years old in good health.

This clone has just one count. V is TRBV5-1 and J is TRBJ2-5; maybe TRBD2 (6 bases). The germline V gene has CDR1 SGHRS and CDR2 YFSETQ. V lost 1 base and J lost 1, with 11 bases in between. CDR3 length equals 15 residues. The CDR3: CASSLLRGFQETQYF. The CDR3 region has the DNA TGCGCCAGCAGCTTGTTGCGGGGATTCCAAGAGACCCAGTACTTC.

A word on this clone: Other nucleotide sequences in the sample specify the same CDR3. The chain joins TRBV10-1 to TRBJ2-7, with D unclear. V lost 3 bases, J lost 4 bases, and 4 bases lay in between. Germline CDR1 WNHNN, CDR2 SYGVQD (reference sequence). This CDR3 comprises 11 residues. CDR3 amino acids: CASSEGYEQYF. DNA for the CDR3: TGCGCCAGCAGTGAAGGTTACGAGCAGTACTTC.

CDR3 in DNA: TGTGCCATCAGTGGGTCGGACAGGGGGAACACTGAAGCTTTCTTT. The encoded protein is CAISGSDRGNTEAFF. The rearrangement uses TRBV10-3 and TRBJ1-1, with 9 nucleotides matching TRBD1. This CDR3 region has 15 residues. Germline V gene lookup returns CDR1 ENHRY and CDR2 SYGVKD. J was trimmed by 1 base and V by 4 bases; bases with no gene match: 4.

The chain joins TRBV10-3 to TRBJ2-7; 7 bases map to TRBD1. CDR1 and CDR2 from the germline V gene are ENHRY and SYGVKD. Trimming removed 3 bases from V and 8 bases from J; junction bases left unmatched: 13. CDR3 length equals 15 residues. The CDR3 nucleotides read TGTGCCATCAGTGATTCGGGGCAGACAGGGAGAAAGCAGTACTTC. This codes for CAISDSGQTGRKQYF.

V and J are TRBV7-6 and TRBJ2-1, with a possible D match to TRBD1 (5 bases). CDR1 is SGHVS, CDR2 FNYEAQ, per germline. Trimming took 5 bases from V and 9 from J, leaving 20 bases between them. CDR3 size: 15 residues. The CDR3 DNA reads TGTGCCAGCAGCCTTGACCAGGGTCCCTCGAGTGAGCAGTTCTTC. Residues: CASSLDQGPSSEQFF. Full variable domain (rest looked up from reference TRBV7-6 and TRBJ2-1): GAGVSQSPRYKVTKRGQDVALRCDPISGHVSLYWYRQALGQGPEFLTYFNYEAQQDKSGLPNDRFSAERPEGSISTLTIQRTEQRDSAMYRCASSLDQGPSSEQFFGPGTRLTVL.

The chain uses TRBV28 and TRBJ2-2; D might be TRBD2 (5 bases). The ends were cut back, 5 bases at V and 4 bases at J, with 14 bases in the middle. Germline assignment: CDR1 MDHEN and CDR2 SYDVKM. This CDR3 contains 15 residues. Here the CDR3 DNA reads TGTGCCAGCAGTCGTCGGACTCGACTCACCGGGGAGCTGTTTTTT. As protein: CASSRRTRLTGELFF. Full variable domain (missing parts from reference TRBV28 and TRBJ2-2): DVKVTQSSRYLVKRTGEKVFLECVQDMDHENMFWYRQDPGLGLRLIYFSYDVKMKEKGDIPEGYSVSREKKERFSLILESASTNQTSMYLCASSRRTRLTGELFFGEGSRLTVL.

The chain combines TRBV6-5 with TRBJ2-7, with D possibly being TRBD2 (6 bases). The CDR3 spans 14 residues. Deletions cut 8 bases from V and 0 bases from J, with 14 bases between. Germline CDR1 and CDR2: MNHEY and SVGAGI. The CDR3 is CASRRGLNSYEQYF. CDR3 nucleotide sequence: TGTGCCAGCCGGCGTGGACTAAACTCCTACGAGCAGTACTTC.

The chain uses TRBV14 and TRBJ1-2; D unresolved. CDR3 length: 13 amino acids. The germline V gene encodes CDR1 SGHDN and CDR2 FVKESK. Between the trimmed V and J ends, which lost 0 bases and 0 bases, there was a span of 2 bases. CDR3 sequence (DNA): TGTGCCAGCAGCCAAGACACTAACTATGGCTACACCTTC. Its protein product is CASSQDTNYGYTF.

The CDR3: CASSDRRSGELFF. The CDR3 DNA follows: TGCGCCAGCAGTGATCGACGTTCCGGGGAGCTGTTTTTT. This chain connects TRBV10-1 to TRBJ2-2; D is unclear. The germline V and J ends were trimmed by 3 bases and 6 bases, with 8 bases remaining between them. There are 13 residues in the CDR3. From germline, CDR1 is WNHNN and CDR2 SYGVQD (reference sequence).

The rearrangement uses TRBV30 and TRBJ2-7; D is perhaps TRBD1 (5 bases). In germline, CDR1 is GTSNPN, CDR2 SVGIG (reference sequence). Trimming stripped 5 bases from V and 3 bases from J, with 20 bases between. The CDR3 is 15 amino acids. DNA of the CDR3: TGTGCCTGGCACGACCTCCAAGGGGAAGGCTACGAGCAGTACTTC. Translated: CAWHDLQGEGYEQYF.

With respect to this clone: The same CDR3 is also encoded by other DNA sequences in this sample. The V call is TRBV25-1, the J call TRBJ2-5; D gene unclear. The CDR3 is made up of 13 amino acids. V lost 3 bases and J 1 base, leaving 6 bases between the germline ends. Germline V lookup: CDR1 MGHDK, CDR2 SYGVNS. CDR3 nucleotides: TGTGCCAGCAGTGATTCCGGCCAAGAGACCCAGTACTTC. It yields the protein CASSDSGQETQYF.

The V call is TRBV10-2, the J call TRBJ2-2; D ambiguous. V was pared by 1 base and J by 5 bases, with 5 bases between. This CDR3 contains 13 residues. Looked up from germline, CDR1 is WSHSY and CDR2 is SAAADI. In nucleotides, the CDR3 is TGCGCCAGCAGTGAGTGGCAAACCGGGGAGCTGTTTTTT. It codes for CASSEWQTGELFF.

The chain recombines TRBV7-9 with TRBJ1-2, with D maybe TRBD1 (5 bases). Per germline, CDR1 SEHNR and CDR2 FQNEAQ (reference sequence). This CDR3 comprises 12 residues. The V end lost 8 bases, the J end lost 2 bases, and 9 bases lay between the germline ends. In nucleotides, the CDR3 is TGTGCCAGCGGACGGGACAACTATGGCTACACCTTC. Protein product: CASGRDNYGYTF.

The chain is built from TRBV29-1 and TRBJ1-2; a weak D match, TRBD1 (6 bases). V lost 5 bases and J lost 3, with 16 bases in between. The CDR3 is 14 residues long. CDR1 and CDR2 (germline): SQVTM, ANQGSEA. The chain's CDR3 is CSVSPRQVDYGYTF. The CDR3 coding sequence is TGCAGCGTTTCGCCGAGACAGGTGGACTATGGCTACACCTTC.

The gene calls are TRBV4-2 and TRBJ2-5; TRBD2 might be the D (5 bases). The CDR3 is 19 amino acids. Trimming took 1 base from V and 5 from J, leaving 26 bases between them. Germline V CDR1 and CDR2: LGHNA, YNFKEQ. The CDR3 loop reads CASSQVRGLVSGSAETQYF. The CDR3 coding sequence is TGTGCCAGCAGCCAAGTAAGAGGGCTAGTATCGGGCTCGGCGGAGACCCAGTACTTC.

This chain links TRBV10-2 with TRBJ1-3; tentative D call: TRBD1 (6 bases). Between the trimmed V and J ends, which lost 6 bases and 4 bases, there was a span of 13 bases. The CDR3 is 14 residues long. Per germline, CDR1 WSHSY and CDR2 SAAADI. The CDR3, as DNA: TGCGCCAGCAGGGAACAGGGAACAGGAAACACCATATATTTT. Translation gives CASREQGTGNTIYF.

This chain uses TRBV7-9 with TRBJ2-1; D unresolved. With 4 bases removed from V and 7 bases from J, the gap between germline ends came to 8 bases. The CDR3 spans 12 residues. Germline V CDR1 and CDR2: SEHNR, FQNEAQ (reference sequence). The CDR3 reads CASSSFQNEQFF. As DNA, the CDR3 is TGTGCCAGCAGCTCGTTTCAGAATGAGCAGTTCTTC.

The J gene is TRBJ2-6, the V gene TRBV7-6, with a possible D match to TRBD1 (5 bases). Trimming took 5 bases from V and 0 from J, leaving 17 bases between them. Germline lookup yields CDR1 SGHVS and CDR2 FNYEAQ. The CDR3 runs to 18 residues. In DNA form, the CDR3 reads TGTGCCAGCAGCCAGGGCGTGGTCAGCATCTCTGGGGCCAACGTCCTGACTTTC. Its translation: CASSQGVVSISGANVLTF.